What follows are 32 T cell receptor beta chains derived from one specimen sequenced in a study of blood T cells in healthy people across ages. A sample-barcoded 5' primer and a J-beta primer mix were used in a second PCR of roughly 6 to 11 cycles. Each CDR3 protein gets one entry after TCRdb re-called the 5' RACE reads with MiXCR. Here the sample spans more than 800,000 distinct CDR3 sequences, around 28% being singletons. Source material: blood. These receptors all stem from a woman aged 80 or over in good health.

This chain joins TRBV3-1 and TRBJ1-1; TRBD1 agrees at 11 bases. V dropped 3 bases and J dropped 10; count of bases not matched to a gene: 7. This CDR3 is 14 amino acids long. Per germline, CDR1 LGHDT and CDR2 YNNKEL (reference sequence). In DNA form, the CDR3 reads TGTGCCAGCAGCCAGGCCGGGACAGGGGGTTCAGCTTTCTTT. Protein product: CASSQAGTGGSAFF. Drawing the rest from reference TRBV3-1 and TRBJ1-1, the complete variable domain is DTAVSQTPKYLVTQMGNDKSIKCEQNLGHDTMYWYKQDSKKFLKIMFSYNNKELIINETVPNRFSPKSPDKAHLNLHINSLELGDSAVYFCASSQAGTGGSAFFGQGTRLTVV.

V gene TRBV15 combines with J gene TRBJ2-2, with D possibly being TRBD1 (5 bases). CDR3 size: 15 residues. Germline-derived CDR1 and CDR2 are LNHNV and YYDKDF (reference sequence). Trimming cost V 8 bases and J 1 base, with 14 bases left between them. CDR3 DNA: TGTGCCACCGAGAAAAGTAGGGGGAACACCGGGGAGCTGTTTTTT. Its translation: CATEKSRGNTGELFF.

This clonotype was seen a few times. The chain recombines TRBV7-2 with TRBJ1-1; perhaps TRBD1 as D (6 bases). The CDR3 length is 13 residues. Germline V lookup: CDR1 SGHTA, CDR2 FQGNSA. V lost 1 base and J lost 7, with 10 bases in between. The CDR3 DNA reads as TGTGCCAGCAGCTTAGGAGGGGGGATTGAAGCTTTCTTT. Translation gives CASSLGGGIEAFF.

This clonotype was recorded many times. This chain links TRBV9 with TRBJ2-3; 13 bases agree with TRBD2. Germline V gives CDR1 SGDLS, CDR2 YYNGEE. V shed 0 bases, J shed 4 bases, and the junction held 2 bases outside the gene matches. The CDR3 runs 16 residues. The CDR3 DNA sequence: TGTGCCAGCAGCGTAGGACTAGCGGGGGGATCAGATACGCAGTATTTT. This gives the protein CASSVGLAGGSDTQYF.

Comment on this clonotype: This sequence may be a read error, since a much larger clone differs from it by one base. This sequence joins TRBV29-1 and TRBJ2-7; 10 bases align to TRBD2. The V segment lost 5 bases and the J segment 7 bases; nucleotides outside the gene matches: 11. The CDR3 length is 14 residues. From germline, CDR1 is SQVTM and CDR2 ANQGSEA. The CDR3 DNA reads TGCAGCGTTCGGAGCGGGGGGGTTTACAATGAGCAGTACTTC. This codes for CSVRSGGVYNEQYF.

The chain carries TRBV7-2 and TRBJ2-1; 10 bases map to TRBD2. CDR3 length equals 16 residues. The germline V gene has CDR1 SGHTA and CDR2 FQGNSA. With 5 bases clipped from V and 7 bases from J, the junction kept 11 bases outside the gene matches. CDR3 protein: CASSPSAGGIPNEQFF. The DNA of the CDR3 is TGTGCCAGCAGCCCTTCAGCGGGGGGGATACCGAATGAGCAGTTCTTC.

This clonotype was found a few times. CDR3 sequence: CASRLGGEFYNEQFF. Here the CDR3 DNA reads TGTGCCAGCAGACTAGGCGGGGAATTCTACAATGAGCAGTTCTTC. The chain recombines TRBV2 with TRBJ2-1, with a tentative D call TRBD2 (6 bases). Trimming stripped 6 bases from V and 3 bases from J, with 15 bases between. Germline CDR1 reads SNHLY; CDR2 reads FYNNEI. CDR3 size: 15 residues.

Only one count was recorded for this clonotype. A much larger clone is a single base away; this may be a read error. The chain has TRBV7-2 and TRBJ2-4; either TRBD1 or TRBD2 may supply D (5 bases each). Germline V gene lookup returns CDR1 SGHTA and CDR2 FQGNSA. The CDR3 contains 15 residues. V was shortened by 1 base and J by 5 bases, with 12 bases between the two germline ends. The DNA for the CDR3 is TGTGCCAGCAGCTTAGAGAGGGGCCGCGAAAACATTCAGTACTTC. As protein: CASSLERGRENIQYF.

This clonotype was recorded at least ten times. The junction departs from germline at one end; a sequencing error may be responsible. This chain joins TRBV5-1 and TRBJ2-1; tentative D call: TRBD1 (6 bases). Per germline, CDR1 SGHRS and CDR2 YFSETQ. The CDR3 is made up of 14 amino acids. The CDR3 is CASSSTGSYNEQFF. In DNA form, the CDR3 reads TGTGCCAGCAGTTCAACAGGGTCCTACAATGAGCAGTTCTTC.

This clonotype was observed at least ten times. This sequence joins TRBV6-2 or TRBV6-3 and TRBJ2-3; D is ambiguous. Germline V gives CDR1 MNHEY, CDR2 SVGEGT. CDR3 size: 15 residues. Trimming removed 6 bases at V and 6 bases at J, with 19 bases between. The CDR3 here is CASSPPNSRRDTQYF. The CDR3 DNA follows: TGTGCCAGCAGCCCCCCGAACAGCCGCCGTGATACGCAGTATTTT.

A note on this clonotype: At one of its ends the junction is not consistent with the germline gene, which may arise from a read error. The J gene is TRBJ1-5, the V gene TRBV28; 9 positions match TRBD1. The CDR3 sequence is 19 residues long. CDR1 is MDHEN, CDR2 SYDVKM, per germline. CDR3 sequence reads: CACSLGSTGGIDSNQPQHF. As DNA, the CDR3 is TGTGCCTGCAGTTTAGGATCGACAGGGGGTATTGATAGCAATCAGCCCCAGCATTTT. The whole variable domain, filled in from reference TRBV28 and TRBJ1-5, reads DVKVTQSSRYLVKRTGEKVFLECVQDMDHENMFWYRQDPGLGLRLIYFSYDVKMKEKGDIPEGYSVSREKKERFSLILESASTNQTSMYLCACSLGSTGGIDSNQPQHFGDGTRLSIL.

Written as DNA, the CDR3 is TGTGCCAGCAGCCAACTATACGGATCGAACACCGGGGAGCTGTTTTTT. This encodes CASSQLYGSNTGELFF. V is TRBV3-1 and J is TRBJ2-2; D is undetermined. This CDR3 has 16 residues. Germline V gene lookup returns CDR1 LGHDT and CDR2 YNNKEL (reference sequence). Trimming cost V 2 bases and J 0 bases, with 10 bases left between them.

This clonotype was seen ten or more times. The gene calls are TRBV9 and TRBJ2-1; 8 nucleotides match TRBD2. Germline assignment: CDR1 SGDLS and CDR2 YYNGEE. This CDR3 has 15 amino acids. Trimming cost V 4 bases and J 0 bases; bases outside gene matches: 3. The CDR3 sequence is CASSLGRASYNEQFF. The CDR3 DNA reads TGTGCCAGCAGCCTCGGGAGGGCCTCCTACAATGAGCAGTTCTTC.

Comments on this clonotype: The junction shows a germline mismatch at one end, possibly a read error. The V call is TRBV11-3, the J call TRBJ2-1; D gene ambiguous. Germline CDR1 and CDR2: SGHNT and YENEEA. The CDR3 is 16 amino acids. CDR3 in DNA: TGTGCCTGCAGCTTACGAGACGGGTCCCTCTACAATGAGCAGTTCTTC. Its protein product is CACSLRDGSLYNEQFF.

For this clonotype: A much larger clone is a single base away; this may be a read error. V and J are TRBV5-4 and TRBJ1-5, with TRBD1 identical over 10 bases. In germline, CDR1 is SGHNT, CDR2 YYREEE (reference sequence). The CDR3 runs to 14 residues. V lost 3 bases, J lost 7 bases, and 4 bases stayed unmatched. The CDR3 sequence: CASSWDRGDQPQHF. Here the CDR3 DNA reads TGTGCCAGCAGCTGGGACAGGGGAGACCAGCCCCAGCATTTT.

Concerning this clonotype: The junction does not match germline at one end; this may be a read error. The V gene is TRBV7-9, the J gene TRBJ2-1; tentative D call: TRBD1 (5 bases). CDR1 and CDR2 (germline): SEHNR, FQNEAQ (reference sequence). CDR3 length: 13 residues. The DNA of the CDR3 is TGTGCCAGCAGTCACTTAGGACACAATGAGCGGTTCTTC. Translating it yields CASSHLGHNERFF. Using reference TRBV7-9 and TRBJ2-1 for the parts outside the CDR3, the full variable domain is DTGVSQNPRHKITKRGQNVTFRCDPISEHNRLYWYRQTLGQGPEFLTYFQNEAQLEKSRLLSDRFSAERPKGSFSTLEIQRTEQGDSAMYLCASSHLGHNERFFGPGTRLTVL.

This clonotype was picked up a small number of times. The junction and the germline gene differ at one end; a read error may be behind it. The chain uses TRBV20-1 and TRBJ1-4; the match to TRBD1 covers 8 bases. The germline V gene encodes CDR1 DFQATT and CDR2 SNEGSKA (reference sequence). The CDR3 extends over 12 amino acids. CDR3 region: CSSRQGKEKRFF. CDR3 DNA sequence: TGCAGTTCTAGACAGGGGAAGGAAAAACGGTTTTTT.

This clonotype showed up just a few times. The chain uses TRBV20-1 and TRBJ1-5; D remains unclear. Per germline, CDR1 DFQATT and CDR2 SNEGSKA (reference sequence). This CDR3 is built from 12 residues. Between the trimmed V and J ends, which lost 2 bases and 9 bases, there was a span of 11 bases. This CDR3 reads CSARNLKGPQHF. Written as DNA, the CDR3 is TGCAGTGCTAGAAACCTAAAGGGGCCCCAGCATTTT.

The chain combines TRBV30 with TRBJ2-3; the match to TRBD1 covers 12 bases. The CDR3 covers 17 residues. The V gene end was trimmed by 2 bases and the J gene end by 4 bases; junction bases not matched to a gene: 10. Germline CDR1 reads GTSNPN; CDR2 reads SVGIG (reference sequence). CDR3 sequence reads: CAWSTGTGGRVADTQYF. CDR3 nucleotides: TGTGCCTGGAGTACCGGGACAGGGGGCCGGGTAGCAGATACGCAGTATTTT.

The chain carries TRBV24-1 and TRBJ2-2, with 13 bases fitting TRBD2. The CDR3 length is 19 residues. V dropped 0 bases and J dropped 0; count of bases not matched to a gene: 3. Germline V gene sequence: CDR1 KGHDR, CDR2 SFDVKD. The CDR3, as DNA: TGTGCCACCAGTGATTTGCAAGGGACTAGCGGGGCGAACACCGGGGAGCTGTTTTTT. It encodes CATSDLQGTSGANTGELFF.

This clonotype was recorded at least ten times. The chain links TRBV6-5 to TRBJ2-7; TRBD1 agrees at 7 bases. This CDR3 is built from 15 residues. V was pared by 2 bases and J by 3 bases, with 7 bases of the junction left unmatched. Germline CDR1 is MNHEY and CDR2 is SVGAGI. The CDR3 here is CASSYGTALSYEQYF. For the CDR3, the DNA is TGTGCCAGCAGTTACGGGACAGCCCTTAGCTACGAGCAGTACTTC.

Note on this clonotype: One end of the junction is discordant with germline, which a read error may explain. The V call is TRBV12-3 or TRBV12-4, the J call TRBJ2-3; 8 bases map to TRBD2. The CDR3 covers 19 residues. Here the CDR3 reads CASSLAQMKFRGGTDAQYF. The DNA of the CDR3 is TGTGCCAGCAGTTTAGCCCAAATGAAGTTTCGGGGGGGAACAGATGCGCAGTATTTT.

In this sample, this clonotype turned up many times. The genes are TRBV12-3 or TRBV12-4 and TRBJ2-1, with D perhaps matching TRBD2 (5 bases). This CDR3 contains 13 residues. V was trimmed by 6 bases and J by 8 bases, leaving 14 bases between them. The CDR3 nucleotides are TGTGCCAGCAGGCCCGGGATTAAGGATGAGCAGTTCTTC. Amino acid sequence: CASRPGIKDEQFF.

Worth noting for this clonotype: Mismatch with germline at one junction end may stem from a read error. The rearrangement joins TRBV10-3 to TRBJ2-6; D might be TRBD1 or TRBD2, each matching 5 bases. The CDR3 sequence is 14 residues long. Germline loops: CDR1 ENHRY, CDR2 SYGVKD. CDR3 residues: CAIRDLSGANVLTF. CDR3 coding DNA: TGCGCCATCAGGGACCTCTCTGGGGCCAACGTCCTGACTTTC.

This clonotype was seen repeatedly, ten times or more. V and J are TRBV20-1 and TRBJ2-1; the match to TRBD2 covers 8 bases. V lost 0 bases and J lost 6; bases outside the gene matches: 10. The CDR3 is 16 amino acids. Germline V CDR1 and CDR2: DFQATT, SNEGSKA (reference sequence). The CDR3 DNA follows: TGCAGTGCTAGAGATGCGGTGGGGACTAGGGGCAATGAGCAGTTCTTC. Translating gives CSARDAVGTRGNEQFF.

The genes are TRBV11-3 and TRBJ1-2, with 8 bases aligning to TRBD1. V trimming: 0 bases; J trimming: 6 bases; junction bases outside the gene matches: 6. Per the germline V gene, CDR1 is SGHNT and CDR2 is YENEEA. The CDR3 is 15 amino acids. The DNA for the CDR3 is TGTGCCAGCAGCTTAGAGGGCTACAGGGGGGATGGCTACACCTTC. Protein: CASSLEGYRGDGYTF.

This clonotype was seen many times. The chain employs TRBV18 and TRBJ2-6, with D perhaps TRBD1 or TRBD2 (5 bases each). Germline-derived CDR1 and CDR2 are KGHSH and LQKENI. Trimming shortened V by 6 bases and J by 0 bases, and 18 bases separated the two germline ends. This CDR3 contains 18 residues. CDR3 amino acids: CASSALPGASSGANVLTF. The CDR3 region has the DNA TGTGCCAGCTCCGCACTCCCCGGGGCCAGCTCTGGGGCCAACGTCCTGACTTTC. Together with reference TRBV18 and TRBJ2-6, the CDR3 gives the full variable domain: NAGVMQNPRHLVRRRGQEARLRCSPMKGHSHVYWYRQLPEEGLKFMVYLQKENIIDESGMPKERFSAEFPKEGPSILRIQQVVRGDSAAYFCASSALPGASSGANVLTFGAGSRLTVL.

This clonotype was counted a few times. The chain recombines TRBV27 with TRBJ1-5; D is unclear. The CDR3 is made up of 15 amino acids. The V gene's germline CDR1 is MNHEY and CDR2 SMNVEV (reference sequence). Trimming pared 6 bases from V and 2 bases from J, leaving 14 bases between. The chain's CDR3 is CASSKTSQGNQPQHF. The CDR3 DNA reads TGTGCCAGCAGCAAAACGTCCCAGGGCAATCAGCCCCAGCATTTT.

This clonotype was detected a few times. V and J are TRBV27 and TRBJ1-2; TRBD1 might be the D (5 bases). Looked up from germline, CDR1 is MNHEY and CDR2 is SMNVEV (reference sequence). This CDR3 has 16 amino acids. The V end was cut by 0 bases, the J end by 1 base, with 12 bases between. CDR3 sequence (DNA): TGTGCCAGCAGTTTATCCCCCTTAGACAGTAACTATGGCTACACCTTC. It codes for CASSLSPLDSNYGYTF.

This clonotype appeared a few times. The J gene is TRBJ1-1, the V gene TRBV6-2 or TRBV6-3, with no clear D. V was shortened by 2 bases and J by 3 bases, with 7 bases between the two germline ends. The length of the CDR3 is 13 residues. CDR1 and CDR2 (germline): MNHEY, SVGEGT. The DNA of the CDR3 is TGTGCCAGCAGTTACAGGGAATACACTGAAGCTTTCTTT. Translated: CASSYREYTEAFF.

This clonotype showed up just a few times. Being one base from a much bigger clone, this may be a read error. The chain's CDR3 is CASSFGPTNEQYF. The CDR3, as DNA: TGTGCCAGCAGTTTCGGACCTACTAATGAGCAGTACTTC. The J gene is TRBJ2-7, the V gene TRBV12-3 or TRBV12-4, with unresolved D. This CDR3 spans 13 amino acids. The germline V and J ends were trimmed by 3 bases and 7 bases, with 13 bases remaining between them.

This clonotype was counted between two and nine times. The V gene is TRBV24-1, the J gene TRBJ1-1; a weak D match, TRBD1 (6 bases). This CDR3 region has 13 residues. In germline, CDR1 is KGHDR, CDR2 SFDVKD. V dropped 8 bases and J dropped 3 bases, with 12 bases sitting between them. In nucleotides, the CDR3 is TGTGCCACCACACAAGGGGGATACACTGAAGCTTTCTTT. Translation: CATTQGGYTEAFF.